A single sample is the source of the 8 T cell receptor beta chains below, sequenced in a study of resident and recirculating memory T cells in vitiligo. Data came from immunoSEQ multiplex PCR; TCRdb stores just in-frame clones and leaves some out. The repertoire holds tens of thousands of clones, with under 95% as singletons. Material: blood. The receptor set was obtained from a male donor with vitiligo.

The chain is built from TRBV30 and TRBJ2-7; possible D gene TRBD2, 8 bases. The ends were cut back, 1 base at V and 5 bases at J, with 30 bases in the middle. There are 19 residues in the CDR3. Germline loops: CDR1 GTSNPN, CDR2 SVGIG (reference sequence). The CDR3: CAWSDRGAGAHPRENEQYF. As DNA, the CDR3 is TGTGCCTGGAGTGACAGGGGAGCGGGAGCCCACCCTCGTGAAAACGAGCAGTACTTC. Variable domain in full (rest from reference TRBV30 and TRBJ2-7): SQTIHQWPATLVQPVGSPLSLECTVEGTSNPNLYWYRQAAGRGLQLLFYSVGIGQISSEVPQNLSASRPQDRQFILSSKKLLLSDSGFYLCAWSDRGAGAHPRENEQYFGPGTRLTVT.

The chain is built from TRBV4-3 and TRBJ2-7, with unresolved D. Germline loops: CDR1 LGHNA, CDR2 YSLEER. The V end lost 1 base, the J end lost 2 bases, and 15 bases lay between the germline ends. The CDR3 is 16 residues long. CDR3: CASSQARYLSTYEQYF. The CDR3 bases are TGCGCCAGCAGCCAAGCTAGGTACCTATCTACCTACGAGCAGTACTTC.

This clone was recorded only once. This rearrangement joins TRBV18 to TRBJ1-1; D may be TRBD1 (6 bases). The V gene's germline CDR1 is KGHSH and CDR2 LQKENI. V was clipped by 1 base and J by 3 bases, with 18 bases between them. The CDR3 loop spans 17 amino acids. The CDR3 DNA reads TGTGCCAGCTCACCACAAGGTATGGGGGCCCGCTACACTGAAGCTTTCTTT. Amino acid sequence: CASSPQGMGARYTEAFF.

This chain joins TRBV28 and TRBJ2-7, with D possibly TRBD1 on 6 matching bases. Deletions cut 8 bases from V and 6 bases from J, with 20 bases between. Germline loops: CDR1 MDHEN, CDR2 SYDVKM. The CDR3 runs 14 residues. The CDR3, as DNA: TGTGCCAGCCTTACCGGGACATCTTCGGCCGAGCAGTACTTC. Its protein product is CASLTGTSSAEQYF.

This chain uses TRBV5-6 with TRBJ1-2, with D perhaps TRBD1 (5 bases). Per germline, CDR1 SGHDT and CDR2 YYEEEE. This CDR3 spans 15 amino acids. The V and J ends lost 7 bases and 2 bases respectively, with 18 bases between them. The CDR3: CASDKWGGTNYGYTF. As DNA, the CDR3 is TGTGCCAGCGATAAGTGGGGGGGAACCAACTATGGCTACACCTTC.

The chain carries TRBV5-1 and TRBJ1-1; D unresolved. The CDR3 is 15 amino acids. Germline CDR1 is SGHRS and CDR2 is YFSETQ. Trimming left V 4 bases short and J 1 base short, with 14 bases between. The CDR3 bases are TGCGCCAGCAGCCCCGGACCTGGAGGGAACACTGAAGCTTTCTTT. Its protein product is CASSPGPGGNTEAFF.

The chain employs TRBV7-9 and TRBJ2-1; possibly TRBD2 for D (5 bases). The CDR3 runs to 18 residues. CDR1 and CDR2 from the germline V gene are SEHNR and FQNEAQ (reference sequence). V was shortened by 3 bases and J by 7 bases, with 25 bases between the two germline ends. The CDR3 protein is CASSFSRGRPRLGNEQFF. CDR3 sequence (DNA): TGTGCCAGCAGCTTCTCCCGCGGGCGTCCCAGGTTGGGGAATGAGCAGTTCTTC.

V gene TRBV5-3 combines with J gene TRBJ2-7; 9 positions agree with TRBD2. TRBV5-3 is an ORF for which the function is uncertain. Trimming removed 8 bases from V and 5 bases from J; junction bases left unmatched: 2. This CDR3 has 11 amino acids. The CDR3 sequence is CARGLAHEQYF. The CDR3 DNA reads TGTGCCAGGGGACTAGCTCACGAGCAGTACTTC.